A selection of T cell receptor beta chains follows, all from one sample in a study of T cell repertoires in aging, cancer and after chemotherapy. TCRdb re-derived calls from the multiplex PCR reads in MiXCR, one entry per CDR3 protein. The repertoire holds thousands of distinct CDR3 sequences, with roughly 24% as singletons. What was sequenced was blood. These TCRs come from a human donor in good health. CDR3s include the opening cysteine and the closing phenylalanine or tryptophan. The D gene is left open where the match is weak. The listing skips clone size in some rows; elsewhere it reads once, few, many or a size class.

j_gene: TRBJ1-5
v_gene: TRBV6-1
abundance: -
d_gene: -
CDR3nt: TGTGCCAGCAGTTACTCGGCCTGGAGGGGCAATCAGCCCCAGCATTTT
CDR3aa: CASSYSAWRGNQPQHF

j_gene: TRBJ2-3
v_gene: TRBV7-3
abundance: -
d_gene: -
CDR3nt: TGTGCCAGCAGCCTTTACAGCGACAATACGCAGTATTTT
CDR3aa: CASSLYSDNTQYF

j_gene: TRBJ2-5
v_gene: TRBV6-5
abundance: few
d_gene: -
CDR3nt: TGTGCCAGCAGTTACTCAAATCACAGAGCATCCCAAGAGACCCAGTACTTC
CDR3aa: CASSYSNHRASQETQYF

j_gene: TRBJ1-2
v_gene: TRBV6-5
abundance: medium-sized
d_gene: TRBD1
CDR3nt: TGTGCCAGCAGTTACGTGTCGGGACAGTCCCTTGGCTACACCTTC
CDR3aa: CASSYVSGQSLGYTF

j_gene: TRBJ2-5
v_gene: TRBV10-3
abundance: few
d_gene: TRBD2
CDR3nt: TGTGCCATCAGTGAGATTAGCGGGAGGGCCTCAGAGACCCAGTACTTC
CDR3aa: CAISEISGRASETQYF

j_gene: TRBJ1-5
v_gene: TRBV20-1
abundance: medium-sized
d_gene: -
CDR3nt: TGCAGTGCCAGTCCGGGATCTAGCAATCAGCCCCAGCATTTT
CDR3aa: CSASPGSSNQPQHF

j_gene: TRBJ2-3
v_gene: TRBV20-1
abundance: -
d_gene: -
CDR3nt: TGCAGCGCTAGAGATCGGCGGAGCCTCCTGGGGACAGATACGCAGTATTTT
CDR3aa: CSARDRRSLLGTDTQYF

j_gene: TRBJ2-1
v_gene: TRBV6-1
abundance: medium-sized
d_gene: TRBD1
CDR3nt: TGTGCCACGAGGCAGGGGGCGCGGAATGAGCAGTTCTTC
CDR3aa: CATRQGARNEQFF

j_gene: TRBJ2-5
v_gene: TRBV10-3
abundance: -
d_gene: -
CDR3nt: TGTGCCATCAGTGCTTCAGAAGGGGAGACCCAGTACTTC
CDR3aa: CAISASEGETQYF

j_gene: TRBJ2-7
v_gene: TRBV20-1
abundance: medium-sized
d_gene: -
CDR3nt: TGCAGTGCTAGCGACACAGGGAGCGAGCAGTACTTC
CDR3aa: CSASDTGSEQYF

j_gene: TRBJ2-1
v_gene: TRBV20-1
abundance: few
d_gene: TRBD1
CDR3nt: TGCAGTGCTAGACTGGGACAGAGCAACAATGAGCAGTTCTTC
CDR3aa: CSARLGQSNNEQFF

j_gene: TRBJ1-5
v_gene: TRBV28
abundance: few
d_gene: -
CDR3nt: TGTGCCAGCAGTTTACCCTCTTCAGGCCAGCCCCAGCATTTT
CDR3aa: CASSLPSSGQPQHF

j_gene: TRBJ1-5
v_gene: TRBV14
abundance: few
d_gene: -
CDR3nt: TGTGCCAGCAGCCGCAATGAATATCAGCCCCAGCATTTT
CDR3aa: CASSRNEYQPQHF

j_gene: TRBJ2-7
v_gene: TRBV28
abundance: -
d_gene: -
CDR3nt: TGTGCCAGCAATACAGGTTTTTCCTACGAGCAGTACTTC
CDR3aa: CASNTGFSYEQYF

j_gene: TRBJ2-7
v_gene: TRBV10-2
abundance: -
d_gene: -
CDR3nt: TGCGCCAGCGCCCGTATTGAAGAGCAGTACTTC
CDR3aa: CASARIEEQYF

j_gene: TRBJ2-3
v_gene: TRBV20-1
abundance: -
d_gene: TRBD2
CDR3nt: TGCAGTGCTTCTAGCGGGAGGGGCACAGATACGCAGTATTTT
CDR3aa: CSASSGRGTDTQYF

j_gene: TRBJ1-1
v_gene: TRBV7-9
abundance: medium-sized
d_gene: -
CDR3nt: TGTGCCAGCAGCTCCGGCACTGAAGCTTTCTTT
CDR3aa: CASSSGTEAFF

j_gene: TRBJ2-5
v_gene: TRBV29-1
abundance: medium-sized
d_gene: -
CDR3nt: TGCAGCGTTGAAGGGTGGCCCCGTGGGGAGACCCAGTACTTC
CDR3aa: CSVEGWPRGETQYF

j_gene: TRBJ2-3
v_gene: TRBV7-2
abundance: medium-sized
d_gene: -
CDR3nt: TGTGCCAGCAGTAGGCCGGATACCAGCCTGAACGGAAGAGTGTGGTATACGCAGTATTTT
CDR3aa: CASSRPDTSLNGRVWYTQYF

j_gene: TRBJ2-5
v_gene: TRBV7-6
abundance: few
d_gene: -
CDR3nt: TGTGCCAGCAGCGGGACCGCTCAAGAGACCCAGTACTTC
CDR3aa: CASSGTAQETQYF

j_gene: TRBJ2-6
v_gene: TRBV6-5
abundance: medium-sized
d_gene: TRBD1
CDR3nt: TGTGCCAGCAACGGACAGGGGGCTTCGGGGGCCAACGTCCTGACTTTC
CDR3aa: CASNGQGASGANVLTF

j_gene: TRBJ2-2
v_gene: TRBV6-2/TRBV6-3
abundance: few
d_gene: TRBD1
CDR3nt: TGTGCCAGCAGGGCAAGGGGACAGGGTTTCGCGAACACCGGGGAGCTGTTTTTT
CDR3aa: CASRARGQGFANTGELFF

j_gene: TRBJ2-7
v_gene: TRBV5-1
abundance: few
d_gene: -
CDR3nt: TGCGCCAGCAGCTTAACCACCCTTTACGAGCAGTACTTC
CDR3aa: CASSLTTLYEQYF

j_gene: TRBJ2-1
v_gene: TRBV20-1
abundance: few
d_gene: TRBD2
CDR3nt: TGCAGTGCTAGCGGACTAGCGGAGGGATCCAATGAGCAGTTCTTC
CDR3aa: CSASGLAEGSNEQFF

j_gene: TRBJ1-5
v_gene: TRBV12-3/TRBV12-4
abundance: few
d_gene: -
CDR3nt: TGTGCCAGCAGTTTGGGGGGACAAAGAGATCAGCCCCAGCATTTT
CDR3aa: CASSLGGQRDQPQHF

j_gene: TRBJ2-2
v_gene: TRBV10-1
abundance: medium-sized
d_gene: TRBD1
CDR3nt: TGCGCCAGCAGTGAGGGGGACAGGGACACCGGGGAGCTGTTTTTT
CDR3aa: CASSEGDRDTGELFF

j_gene: TRBJ2-1
v_gene: TRBV6-2/TRBV6-3
abundance: -
d_gene: TRBD1
CDR3nt: TGTGCCAGCAGCCCTGGGGGCAGGGGGCAGGCGTACAATGAGCAGTTCTTC
CDR3aa: CASSPGGRGQAYNEQFF

j_gene: TRBJ1-5
v_gene: TRBV7-2
abundance: few
d_gene: TRBD1
CDR3nt: TGTGCCAGCAGCCGGACAGGGCCCAATCAGCCCCAGCATTTT
CDR3aa: CASSRTGPNQPQHF

j_gene: TRBJ2-1
v_gene: TRBV6-4
abundance: -
d_gene: TRBD2
CDR3nt: TGTGCCAGCAGTGAACTAGCGGGTTCAAATGAGCAGTTCTTC
CDR3aa: CASSELAGSNEQFF

j_gene: TRBJ2-7
v_gene: TRBV19
abundance: medium-sized
d_gene: TRBD2
CDR3nt: TGTGCCAGTAGTCTGCGAGCGGGAGCCTCGGGGGAGCAGTACTTC
CDR3aa: CASSLRAGASGEQYF

j_gene: TRBJ2-7
v_gene: TRBV15
abundance: medium-sized
d_gene: -
CDR3nt: TGTGCCACCAGCGCTGGGCATGTGGGGAAGGGCGAGCAGTACTTC
CDR3aa: CATSAGHVGKGEQYF

j_gene: TRBJ2-7
v_gene: TRBV7-9
abundance: medium-sized
d_gene: TRBD2
CDR3nt: TGTGCCAGCAGCTTAGCTAGCGGGAGGGCCTCCTACGAGCAGTACTTC
CDR3aa: CASSLASGRASYEQYF

j_gene: TRBJ2-3
v_gene: TRBV15
abundance: -
d_gene: -
CDR3nt: TGTGCCACCAGCAGAGTAAAGCCCGGAGCGCAGTATTTT
CDR3aa: CATSRVKPGAQYF

j_gene: TRBJ2-3
v_gene: TRBV7-2
abundance: -
d_gene: TRBD2
CDR3nt: TGTGCCAGCAGCTTCACCGGGACTAGCGGTACAGATACGCAGTATTTT
CDR3aa: CASSFTGTSGTDTQYF

j_gene: TRBJ2-5
v_gene: TRBV20-1
abundance: few
d_gene: TRBD1
CDR3nt: TGCAGTGCTAGAGGCGGACAGGGGAAACAGACCCAGTACTTC
CDR3aa: CSARGGQGKQTQYF

j_gene: TRBJ2-7
v_gene: TRBV20-1
abundance: medium-sized
d_gene: -
CDR3nt: TGCAGTGCTAGAGATCGAGACAGGCGCTACGAGCAGTACTTC
CDR3aa: CSARDRDRRYEQYF

j_gene: TRBJ2-1
v_gene: TRBV7-2
abundance: -
d_gene: TRBD2
CDR3nt: TGTGCCAGCAGCTTAATAGGACTAGCGGGAAATGAGCAGTTCTTC
CDR3aa: CASSLIGLAGNEQFF

j_gene: TRBJ1-2
v_gene: TRBV5-1
abundance: -
d_gene: TRBD1
CDR3nt: TGCGCCAGCAGCTTGGGACAGGGGGGCTACACCTTC
CDR3aa: CASSLGQGGYTF

j_gene: TRBJ2-1
v_gene: TRBV6-1
abundance: -
d_gene: TRBD2
CDR3nt: TGTGCCAGCAGTGAAGCCCACGGGACTAGCAATGAGCAGTTCTTC
CDR3aa: CASSEAHGTSNEQFF

j_gene: TRBJ2-5
v_gene: TRBV5-4
abundance: -
d_gene: -
CDR3nt: TGTGCCAGCAGCAACCGCCCGAGCGGTCAAGAGACCCAGTACTTC
CDR3aa: CASSNRPSGQETQYF

j_gene: TRBJ2-7
v_gene: TRBV6-6
abundance: medium-sized
d_gene: -
CDR3nt: TGTGCCAGCAGTTACTCTGCCGGGGACTCCTCCTACGAGCAGTACTTC
CDR3aa: CASSYSAGDSSYEQYF

j_gene: TRBJ2-1
v_gene: TRBV7-2
abundance: few
d_gene: -
CDR3nt: TGTGCCAGCAGCTTAGTATCTTACAATGAGCAGTTCTTC
CDR3aa: CASSLVSYNEQFF

j_gene: TRBJ2-2
v_gene: TRBV20-1
abundance: medium-sized
d_gene: -
CDR3nt: TGCAGTGCTAGACTCGGGGGGCGTGAGACCGGGGAGCTGTTTTTT
CDR3aa: CSARLGGRETGELFF

j_gene: TRBJ2-1
v_gene: TRBV5-4
abundance: -
d_gene: -
CDR3nt: TGTGCCAGCAGCCCGGGACTTTTATACAATGAGCAGTTCTTC
CDR3aa: CASSPGLLYNEQFF

j_gene: TRBJ1-4
v_gene: TRBV6-2/TRBV6-3
abundance: few
d_gene: -
CDR3nt: TGTGCCAGCAGTTACGGTAGCGGGATAGCTGAAAAACTGTTTTTT
CDR3aa: CASSYGSGIAEKLFF

j_gene: TRBJ2-7
v_gene: TRBV18
abundance: few
d_gene: TRBD1
CDR3nt: TGTGCCAGCTCACCTCCACTCGGGACAGGGGCCTACGAGCAGTACTTC
CDR3aa: CASSPPLGTGAYEQYF

j_gene: TRBJ2-7
v_gene: TRBV5-4
abundance: -
d_gene: TRBD2
CDR3nt: TGTGCCAGCAGCGCCGGGACTAGCGGGAACCACGAGCAGTACTTC
CDR3aa: CASSAGTSGNHEQYF

j_gene: TRBJ2-7
v_gene: TRBV7-2
abundance: -
d_gene: -
CDR3nt: TGTGCCAGCAGCACCGACAGAAAAATCCTTACCTACGAGCAGTACTTC
CDR3aa: CASSTDRKILTYEQYF

j_gene: TRBJ1-5
v_gene: TRBV19
abundance: -
d_gene: TRBD1
CDR3nt: TGTGCCAGTAGCGGACAGGGCACCTATAGCAATCAGCCCCAGCATTTT
CDR3aa: CASSGQGTYSNQPQHF

j_gene: TRBJ2-1
v_gene: TRBV19
abundance: medium-sized
d_gene: -
CDR3nt: TGTGCCAGTAGGGGAGATGGGGCAAATGAGCAGTTCTTC
CDR3aa: CASRGDGANEQFF

j_gene: TRBJ2-7
v_gene: TRBV5-6
abundance: few
d_gene: -
CDR3nt: TGTGCCAGCAGCCCCAGGGGAGCTCTCGAGCAGTACTTC
CDR3aa: CASSPRGALEQYF

j_gene: TRBJ2-7
v_gene: TRBV4-3
abundance: -
d_gene: -
CDR3nt: TGCGCCAGCAGCCAAGAGGCCAGGGACTCCTACGAGCAGTACTTC
CDR3aa: CASSQEARDSYEQYF

j_gene: TRBJ1-2
v_gene: TRBV29-1
abundance: -
d_gene: -
CDR3nt: TGCAGCGTTGGGGGGGGGGTCGACTATGGCTACACCTTC
CDR3aa: CSVGGGVDYGYTF

j_gene: TRBJ2-1
v_gene: TRBV7-2
abundance: medium-sized
d_gene: -
CDR3nt: TGTGCCAGCAGCCCAAGGGACCCCATCCGCTCGGAGCAGTTCTTC
CDR3aa: CASSPRDPIRSEQFF

j_gene: TRBJ2-1
v_gene: TRBV19
abundance: -
d_gene: TRBD1
CDR3nt: TGTGCCAGTAGCCCGAGACAGGGTTTGGGGTACAATGAGCAGTTCTTC
CDR3aa: CASSPRQGLGYNEQFF

j_gene: TRBJ2-2
v_gene: TRBV10-2
abundance: few
d_gene: TRBD2
CDR3nt: TGCGCCAGCAGTGAGTCTAGCGGGAGAGTGAACACCGGGGAGCTGTTTTTT
CDR3aa: CASSESSGRVNTGELFF

j_gene: TRBJ1-1
v_gene: TRBV6-1
abundance: -
d_gene: TRBD1
CDR3nt: TGTGCCAGCAGGAGGGGGCACGGCAGAGCGAACACTGAAGCTTTCTTT
CDR3aa: CASRRGHGRANTEAFF

j_gene: TRBJ2-3
v_gene: TRBV7-2
abundance: -
d_gene: TRBD1
CDR3nt: TGTGCCAGCAGCCAAGAGACAGGGGTGTTTGACACGCAGTATTTT
CDR3aa: CASSQETGVFDTQYF

j_gene: TRBJ2-3
v_gene: TRBV5-6
abundance: few
d_gene: -
CDR3nt: TGTGCCAGCAGCTTGTGGGGGGGCACAGATACGCAGTATTTT
CDR3aa: CASSLWGGTDTQYF

j_gene: TRBJ2-6
v_gene: TRBV5-1
abundance: few
d_gene: -
CDR3nt: TGCGCCAGCAGCTTGGGAGTATCTGGGGCCAACGTCCTGACTTTC
CDR3aa: CASSLGVSGANVLTF